These 20 T cell receptor beta chains originate from one sample sequenced in a study of tumor-infiltrating lymphocytes in primary liver carcinoma. Making TCR beta cDNA involved around 510 ng total RNA and a constant-region primer. Libraries covering TCR beta were generated through three nested multiplex PCR rounds (using a slightly modified ARM-PCR). Use of TRBV1-TRBV30 forward primers with a C-beta reverse primer characterized the first two PCR rounds, which lasted roughly 9 cycles each. Each CDR3 protein is one row after TCRdb ran MiXCR on the multiplex PCR reads. The sample shows approximately 300,000 distinct CDR3 sequences, 55% to 65% of them seen only once. Germline DNA was also extracted, with blood RNA taken from unsorted whole blood. Source material: peripheral blood. These receptors were taken from a man aged 35 to 55 with primary liver carcinoma and hepatitis B virus infection.

This clonotype came up many times. The chain links TRBV6-6 to TRBJ2-7; D ambiguous. Germline values: CDR1 MNHNY, CDR2 SVGAGI (reference sequence). This CDR3 comprises 14 residues. Trimming left V 7 bases short and J 1 base short, with 14 bases between. DNA for the CDR3: TGTGCCAGCACCCGCACCGACGGATCCTACGAGCAGTACTTC. Translating gives CASTRTDGSYEQYF.

Concerning this clonotype: Here the CDR3 omits its conserved ending phenylalanine or tryptophan, so a read error is the likely source. The chain uses TRBV28 and TRBJ2-4; D unclear. CDR1 and CDR2 (germline): MDHEN, SYDVKM. This CDR3 is 15 amino acids long. The DNA for the CDR3 is TGTGCCAGTAGCCCTCCCGGGTTGGCCAGAAACATTCAGTACCTC. This translates into CASSPPGLARNIQYL.

In regard to this clonotype: No conserved phenylalanine or tryptophan ends this CDR3, so it is likely a read error. The gene calls are TRBV6-1 and TRBJ2-3; 12 nucleotides line up with TRBD2. This CDR3 has 18 amino acids. Germline-derived CDR1 and CDR2 are MNHNS and SASEGT. The junction had 16 bases not matched to a gene; V was cut back by 3 bases and J by 9 bases. This CDR3 is CASSDTPSGRALGDTQYL. The DNA for the CDR3 is TGTGCCAGCAGTGATACCCCTAGCGGGAGGGCCCTCGGAGACACGCAGTATTTG.

As regards this clonotype: Mismatch with germline at one junction end may stem from a read error. The J gene is TRBJ1-1, the V gene TRBV14; the D is unclear. The CDR3 runs to 13 residues. Germline V gene sequence: CDR1 SGHDN, CDR2 FVKESK. CDR3 bases: TGTGCCAACAGCCAAGGGCTAAACACTGAAGCTTTCTTT. Its protein is CANSQGLNTEAFF.

Of note for this clonotype: One end of the junction varies from germline; a read error may be responsible. The rearrangement uses TRBV4-3 and TRBJ2-3, with unresolved D. Germline values: CDR1 LGHNA, CDR2 YSLEER. The CDR3 extends over 15 amino acids. The CDR3 loop is CTSSPEALNTDTQYF. CDR3 nucleotide sequence: TGCACCAGCAGCCCCGAAGCGTTAAACACAGATACGCAGTATTTT.

Points on this clonotype: A much larger clonotype is one base distant, so this may be a read error. The rearrangement joins TRBV6-2 or TRBV6-3 to TRBJ2-7, with D possibly matching TRBD2 (6 bases). Germline V lookup: CDR1 MNHEY, CDR2 SVGEGT. This CDR3 comprises 13 residues. V was pared by 4 bases and J by 5 bases, with 12 bases between. The CDR3 region has the DNA TGTGCCAGCAGTTCGACTAGTTCCCACGAGCAGTACTTC. This codes for CASSSTSSHEQYF.

At least ten counts were recorded for this clonotype. The V call is TRBV12-3 or TRBV12-4, the J call TRBJ2-7; TRBD1 matches 12 bases. Losses at the gene ends were 7 bases for V and 6 bases for J; bases not matched to a gene: 7. This CDR3 region has 14 residues. CDR3 nucleotide sequence: TGTGCCAGCAAACCGGGACAGGGGGCCTCCGAGCAGTACTTC. Translating it yields CASKPGQGASEQYF.

This clonotype was observed a handful of times. This may be a read error, as it is one base from a much larger clone. The genes are TRBV6-2 or TRBV6-3 and TRBJ2-1; D is unresolved. The germline V gene has CDR1 MNHEY and CDR2 SVGEGT. This CDR3 is 15 amino acids long. The CDR3 sequence: CARSYSADSYNEQFF. The CDR3 bases are TGTGCCAGAAGTTACTCGGCGGACTCCTACAATGAGCAGTTCTTC.

Comment on this clonotype: The CDR3 does not close with the conserved phenylalanine or tryptophan, likely indicating a read error. The V gene is TRBV30, the J gene TRBJ1-1; D remains ambiguous. This CDR3 has 14 amino acids. Germline V gene sequence: CDR1 GTSNPN, CDR2 SVGIG (reference sequence). Here the CDR3 reads CVWSVLSDSTEAFL. DNA of the CDR3: TGTGTCTGGAGTGTACTCTCGGACTCCACTGAAGCTTTCCTT.

This clonotype was counted ten times or more. The J gene is TRBJ2-1, the V gene TRBV6-5, with 10 bases fitting TRBD2. From germline, CDR1 is MNHEY and CDR2 SVGAGI. The CDR3 runs 17 residues. V lost 1 base and J lost 0; bases outside the gene matches: 3. The CDR3 DNA reads as TGTGCCAGCAGTTACTGGGCTAGCGGGAGCTCCTACAATGAGCAGTTCTTC. Translated, it gives CASSYWASGSSYNEQFF.

A note on this clonotype: Given the absence of the conserved phenylalanine or tryptophan at the CDR3 end, a read error is likely. CDR3 residues: CAGSPTAGTTYEQYS. CDR3 nucleotides: TGTGCCGGCAGCCCGACTGCCGGGACTACCTACGAGCAGTACTCC. The chain employs TRBV7-9 and TRBJ2-7, with 7 bases matching TRBD2. Germline V gene lookup returns CDR1 SEHNR and CDR2 FQNEAQ (reference sequence). The CDR3 consists of 15 residues.

As to this clonotype: A much larger clonotype is one base distant, so this may be a read error. The rearrangement joins TRBV29-1 to TRBJ1-3; D remains ambiguous. The CDR3 is 12 residues long. CDR1 SQVTM and CDR2 ANQGSEA come from the germline V gene. The CDR3 coding sequence is TGCAGCGCTATATTCTCTGGAAACACCATATGTTTT. Translated, it gives CSAIFSGNTICF. The entire variable domain, with the rest obtained from reference TRBV29-1 and TRBJ1-3, is as follows: SAVISQKPSRDICQRGTSLTIQCQVDSQVTMMFWYRQQPGQSLTLIATANQGSEATYESGFVIDKFPISRPNLTFSTLTVSNMSPEDSSIYLCSAIFSGNTICFGEGSWLTVV.

The sample holds a few counts of this clonotype. A much more abundant neighbour one base away suggests this may be a read error. V usage is TRBV28 and J usage is TRBJ2-7, with D unresolved. Germline-derived CDR1 and CDR2 are MDHEN and SYDVKM. The CDR3 loop spans 12 amino acids. In nucleotides, the CDR3 is TGTGCCAGCTGTTTCGTCGGTTACGAGCAGTACTTC. Residues: CASCFVGYEQYF.

A remark on this clonotype: A read error may explain this, as a much larger clone is one base away. The chain carries TRBV29-1 and TRBJ2-5, with 7 nucleotides matching TRBD1. Germline CDR1 SQVTM, CDR2 ANQGSEA. This CDR3 contains 12 residues. Here the CDR3 reads CSLTPGGEAQYF. In DNA form, the CDR3 reads TGCAGCCTGACCCCAGGGGGAGAGGCCCAGTACTTC.

Concerning this clonotype: This could be a read error, since a much larger clone is one nucleotide away. V is TRBV6-1 and J is TRBJ1-2; 8 nucleotides agree with TRBD1. Germline assignment: CDR1 MNHNS and CDR2 SASEGT. This CDR3 comprises 13 residues. CDR3 DNA: TGTACCAGCATCCCGGGACAGGATCGCGGCTACACCTTC. It yields the protein CTSIPGQDRGYTF.

The chain links TRBV25-1 to TRBJ2-2; TRBD2 matches at 8 bases. The CDR3 is 17 amino acids. Trimming removed 1 base from V and 0 bases from J; junction bases left unmatched: 4. CDR1 is MGHDK and CDR2 is SYGVNS in the germline V gene. The CDR3 DNA follows: TGTGCCAGCAGTGAATGGGTTAGCGGGACGAACACCGGGGAGCTGTTTTTT. Its translation is CASSEWVSGTNTGELFF.

The chain carries TRBV5-4 and TRBJ2-5; tentatively, D is TRBD1 (6 bases). The ends were cut back, 4 bases at V and 9 bases at J, with 19 bases in the middle. CDR1 and CDR2 (germline): SGHNT, YYREEE (reference sequence). The CDR3 is 14 amino acids. CDR3 residues: CASSPQGMDEAQYF. The CDR3 nucleotides read TGTGCCAGCAGCCCTCAGGGGATGGACGAGGCCCAGTACTTC. Complete variable domain (other parts from reference TRBV5-4 and TRBJ2-5): ETGVTQSPTHLIKTRGQQVTLRCSSQSGHNTVSWYQQALGQGPQFIFQYYREEENGRGNFPPRFSGLQFPNYSSELNVNALELDDSALYLCASSPQGMDEAQYFGPGTRLLVL.

The V and J genes are TRBV11-2 and TRBJ2-1; 11 positions match TRBD2. V was pared by 8 bases and J by 9 bases, with 12 bases of the junction left unmatched. The CDR3 spans 15 residues. Germline CDR1 and CDR2: SGHAT and FQNNGV. The CDR3 protein is CASCDTSGSYSEQFF. The CDR3 DNA reads as TGTGCCAGCTGCGACACTAGCGGGAGCTATTCTGAGCAGTTCTTC.

The table lists this clonotype with a few counts. A much larger clonotype is one base distant, so this may be a read error. J is TRBJ2-1 and V is TRBV6-2 or TRBV6-3; D is ambiguous. This CDR3 region has 14 residues. Germline V CDR1 and CDR2: MNHEY, SVGEGT. Trimming took 0 bases from V and 7 from J, leaving 10 bases between them. This CDR3 reads CASSYSGSLNEQFF. As DNA, the CDR3 is TGTGCCAGCAGTTACTCTGGCAGTTTAAATGAGCAGTTCTTC.

The V call is TRBV28, the J call TRBJ2-4; unclear D gene. V was pared by 1 base and J by 0 bases, with 19 bases between. Germline assignment: CDR1 MDHEN and CDR2 SYDVKM. The CDR3 spans 19 residues. CDR3 in amino acids: CASSLLAGGRAPAKNIQYF. In DNA, the CDR3 is TGTGCCAGCAGTTTATTAGCCGGTGGACGTGCGCCAGCCAAAAACATTCAGTACTTC.